This T cell receptor beta chain was sequenced for a study of T cells in localized non-small cell lung cancer. General study points: Higher blood T cell density went with longer overall survival. Appearance in adjacent lung was seen for a median roughly 56 of the top 100 tumor clones.

On this clone: As yet, its antigen is unknown.

The CDR3 has 14 amino acids. Per the germline V gene, CDR1 is SEHNR and CDR2 is FQNEAQ (reference sequence). V lost 2 bases and J lost 4, with 11 bases in between. Sequencing was performed with immunoSEQ multiplex PCR; in TCRdb, only in-frame clones are kept and a portion is missing. The table shows tens of thousands of clones, with about four fifths occurring only once. The gene calls are TRBV7-9 and TRBJ1-1; tentative D call: TRBD1 (6 bases). This specimen consisted of peripheral blood, obtained before any cancer treatment. The clonotype originates from a male donor aged 60 or over with stage III squamous cell lung carcinoma. Here the CDR3 reads CASSLLRGSTEAFF. CDR3 in DNA: TGTGCCAGCAGCTTACTGAGGGGGAGCACTGAAGCTTTCTTT.